This T cell receptor (beta chain) was recorded in a study of preoperative IRX-2 immunotherapy in early breast cancer. The CDR3 has 14 residues. Per the germline V gene, CDR1 is SGHNT and CDR2 is YENEEA. Trimming removed 7 bases from V and 11 bases from J; junction bases left unmatched: 15. Treatment meaning: preoperative locoregional IRX-2 cytokine immunotherapy. Samples came from a phase Ib trial of preoperative locoregional IRX-2 cytokine immunotherapy. TCRdb's copy holds only in-frame clones and misses some; the assay was immunoSEQ multiplex PCR. The table includes more than 30,000 clones, about 90% detected once.

The sequence came from a human donor with breast cancer. The specimen was tumor tissue, collected after IRX-2 immunotherapy. The rearrangement links TRBV11-3 to TRBJ1-2; 8 bases are shared with TRBD1. The CDR3 bases are TGTGCCAGCACCACGACAGGGGTAAGGACTACTTACACCTTC. This translates into CASTTTGVRTTYTF. The full variable domain, with the rest looked up from reference TRBV11-3 and TRBJ1-2, is EAGVVQSPRYKIIEKKQPVAFWCNPISGHNTLYWYLQNLGQGPELLIRYENEEAVDDSQLPKDRFSAERLKGVDSTLKIQPAELGDSAVYLCASTTTGVRTTYTFGSGTRLTVV.